The 30 T cell receptor beta chains reported below all come from one sample, sequenced in a study of blood T cell repertoires in COVID-19. The method was immunoSEQ multiplex PCR; TCRdb's version includes in-frame clones alone and lacks a portion of them. The sample holds fewer than 300,000 clones; 83% are singletons and the top ten take roughly 9.4%. The sequenced sample consisted of peripheral blood. These receptors all come from a woman aged 45-59 years who had recovered from COVID-19.

The genes are TRBV6-5 and TRBJ1-3; D perhaps matches TRBD1 (5 bases). The germline V gene encodes CDR1 MNHEY and CDR2 SVGAGI. This CDR3 has 15 residues. Trimming stripped 7 bases from V and 0 bases from J, with 13 bases between. The CDR3: CASTPDSLSGNTIYF. CDR3 sequence (DNA): TGTGCCAGCACCCCCGACAGTCTCTCTGGAAACACCATATATTTT.

The chain couples TRBV25-1 to TRBJ1-4; 8 bases match TRBD1. This CDR3 contains 16 residues. The junction had 16 bases not matched to a gene; V was cut back by 10 bases and J by 6 bases. Germline V gives CDR1 MGHDK, CDR2 SYGVNS. For the CDR3, the DNA is TGTGCCACTACCCCTGAAAAGGGGACAGGAGATGAAAAACTGTTTTTT. This encodes CATTPEKGTGDEKLFF.

The chain combines TRBV4-2 with TRBJ2-5; 8 nucleotides match TRBD1. Germline CDR1 reads LGHNA; CDR2 reads YNFKEQ. Unmatched junction bases numbered 4, after V lost 3 bases and J lost 4 bases. The CDR3 length is 14 residues. DNA of the CDR3: TGTGCCAGCAGCCACGACAGGGGCAGAGAGACCCAGTACTTC. Its protein is CASSHDRGRETQYF.

The gene calls are TRBV10-3 and TRBJ1-5; D is possibly TRBD1 (5 bases). The CDR3 runs 15 residues. Trimming cost V 3 bases and J 1 base, with 10 bases left between them. CDR1 and CDR2 (germline): ENHRY, SYGVKD. CDR3 sequence: CAISDRTQSNQPQHF. In DNA, the CDR3 is TGTGCCATCAGTGACCGGACACAGAGCAATCAGCCCCAGCATTTT.

The chain links TRBV19 to TRBJ1-4; no clear D. This CDR3 spans 16 amino acids. Germline V gene data show CDR1 as LNHDA and CDR2 as SQIVND (reference sequence). V lost 6 bases, J lost 3 bases, and 17 bases lay in between. This chain's CDR3 is CASRHSSASANEKLFF. DNA for the CDR3: TGTGCCAGTAGACATAGCAGTGCGTCGGCTAATGAAAAACTGTTTTTT. The whole variable domain, remainder taken from reference TRBV19 and TRBJ1-4, is DGGITQSPKYLFRKEGQNVTLSCEQNLNHDAMYWYRQDPGQGLRLIYYSQIVNDFQKGDIAEGYSVSREKKESFPLTVTSAQKNPTAFYLCASRHSSASANEKLFFGSGTQLSVL.

In regard to this clone: The sample carries other DNA sequences with the same CDR3. The chain joins TRBV6-6 to TRBJ1-4, with 8 bases fitting TRBD1. The germline CDR1 and CDR2 sequences are MNHNY and SVGAGI (reference sequence). CDR3 length equals 13 residues. With V trimmed by 2 bases and J by 7 bases, 0 bases remained unmatched. The chain's CDR3 is CASSYGTGEKLFF. The CDR3, as DNA: TGTGCCAGCAGTTACGGGACAGGTGAAAAACTGTTTTTT.

In DNA form, the CDR3 reads TGTGCCAGCAGTCTGACAGGGCAGGGTCAGCCCCAGCATTTT. Amino acid sequence: CASSLTGQGQPQHF. V is TRBV6-5 and J is TRBJ1-5; 7 bases fit TRBD1. The germline V gene encodes CDR1 MNHEY and CDR2 SVGAGI. The V gene end was trimmed by 5 bases and the J gene end by 6 bases; junction bases not matched to a gene: 7. The CDR3 runs to 14 residues.

The CDR3 bases are TGTGCCAGCAGCTTAGAGGAGGGGACAGGGTGGCACGAGCAGTACTTC. It encodes CASSLEEGTGWHEQYF. This chain uses TRBV7-6 with TRBJ2-7; 9 bases fit TRBD1. The CDR3 has 16 amino acids. Germline trimming cut 1 base from V and 5 bases from J; bases unmatched to any gene: 9. Germline loops: CDR1 SGHVS, CDR2 FNYEAQ.

The CDR3 region is CATSRDGTGYTEAFF. The CDR3 DNA is TGTGCCACCAGCAGAGATGGGACAGGGTACACTGAAGCTTTCTTT. V usage is TRBV15 and J usage is TRBJ1-1; 9 bases agree with TRBD1. Germline CDR1 is LNHNV and CDR2 is YYDKDF (reference sequence). The CDR3 consists of 15 residues. Trimming cost V 0 bases and J 3 bases; bases outside gene matches: 2.

This clone was recorded a few times. CDR3 protein: CASSFGLPATDTQYF. CDR3 in DNA: TGTGCCAGCAGCTTTGGCCTTCCCGCAACAGATACGCAGTATTTT. This chain links TRBV11-2 with TRBJ2-3, with D uncertain. This CDR3 contains 15 residues. Germline V gene data show CDR1 as SGHAT and CDR2 as FQNNGV. Trimming cost V 3 bases and J 3 bases, with 13 bases left between them.

V usage is TRBV9 and J usage is TRBJ2-3, with TRBD2 identical over 12 bases. The CDR3 contains 17 residues. V dropped 0 bases and J dropped 1; count of bases not matched to a gene: 3. Germline values: CDR1 SGDLS, CDR2 YYNGEE. The CDR3 region is CASSVGPSGRGTDTQYF. The CDR3 DNA reads as TGTGCCAGCAGCGTAGGGCCTAGCGGGAGGGGCACAGATACGCAGTATTTT.

The chain carries TRBV28 and TRBJ1-4; 10 bases are shared with TRBD1. CDR1 and CDR2 (germline): MDHEN, SYDVKM. This CDR3 spans 15 amino acids. V lost 8 bases and J lost 6; bases outside the gene matches: 9. The CDR3 DNA reads as TGTGCCAGCCGCCCCTGGGGGACAGGGGATGAAAAACTGTTTTTT. Translating gives CASRPWGTGDEKLFF.

The J gene is TRBJ2-1, the V gene TRBV10-2, with a possible D match to TRBD2 (5 bases). The CDR3 covers 14 residues. Trimming pared 3 bases from V and 6 bases from J, leaving 12 bases between. Germline V gene sequence: CDR1 WSHSY, CDR2 SAAADI. The CDR3 DNA reads as TGCGCCAGCAGTGAACCCGGGAATGGCAATGAGCAGTTCTTC. Its protein is CASSEPGNGNEQFF.

V gene TRBV5-1 combines with J gene TRBJ1-1; D is unresolved. This CDR3 contains 13 residues. Germline V CDR1 and CDR2: SGHRS, YFSETQ. V shed 4 bases and J shed 1 base, with 8 bases lying between them. CDR3 in DNA: TGCGCCAGCAGCGCGCGGGAGAACACTGAAGCTTTCTTT. Protein product: CASSARENTEAFF.

CDR3 in amino acids: CSVEGLAGLDTQYF. DNA of the CDR3: TGCAGCGTTGAAGGACTAGCGGGACTAGATACGCAGTATTTT. The J gene is TRBJ2-3, the V gene TRBV29-1; TRBD2 matches at 11 bases. V shed 1 base and J 5 bases; nucleotides not matched to a gene: 2. This CDR3 is built from 14 residues. The germline V gene has CDR1 SQVTM and CDR2 ANQGSEA.

The chain has TRBV5-1 and TRBJ2-5; D gene ambiguous. The germline V and J ends were trimmed by 0 bases and 5 bases, with 14 bases remaining between them. The CDR3 has 15 residues. Germline values: CDR1 SGHRS, CDR2 YFSETQ. The CDR3 DNA sequence: TGCGCCAGCAGCTTGGGAGGCGCCGCTAGGGAGACCCAGTACTTC. Its translation: CASSLGGAARETQYF.

The V gene is TRBV25-1, the J gene TRBJ2-7, with D perhaps TRBD1 (6 bases). Germline V gene data show CDR1 as MGHDK and CDR2 as SYGVNS. V lost 11 bases, J lost 0 bases, and 14 bases lay in between. The CDR3 extends over 13 amino acids. The DNA for the CDR3 is TGTGCCGCCAGCCCGGGACACTCCTACGAGCAGTACTTC. It encodes CAASPGHSYEQYF.

The V and J genes are TRBV18 and TRBJ2-1, with 10 bases identical to TRBD2. V lost 4 bases to trimming and J lost 7 bases; unmatched junction nucleotides: 7. The CDR3 totals 15 residues. Germline-derived CDR1 and CDR2 are KGHSH and LQKENI. The chain's CDR3 is CASSLGLAPGNEQFF. The CDR3 DNA sequence: TGTGCCAGCTCACTGGGACTAGCGCCGGGGAATGAGCAGTTCTTC. Full variable domain (outside the CDR3, taken from reference TRBV18 and TRBJ2-1): NAGVMQNPRHLVRRRGQEARLRCSPMKGHSHVYWYRQLPEEGLKFMVYLQKENIIDESGMPKERFSAEFPKEGPSILRIQQVVRGDSAAYFCASSLGLAPGNEQFFGPGTRLTVL.

This clone was seen a single time. The chain recombines TRBV12-3 or TRBV12-4 with TRBJ1-1; tentatively, D is TRBD1 (5 bases). The CDR3 totals 12 residues. Trimming took 4 bases from V and 8 from J, leaving 11 bases between them. The CDR3 reads CASSYGDREAFF. CDR3 DNA: TGTGCCAGCAGTTACGGAGACAGAGAAGCTTTCTTT.

V usage is TRBV5-1 and J usage is TRBJ2-7; D is perhaps TRBD1 (5 bases). The CDR3 extends over 16 amino acids. In germline, CDR1 is SGHRS, CDR2 YFSETQ. V shed 4 bases and J shed 0 bases, with 17 bases lying between them. The CDR3 region is CASSRGAVLDSYEQYF. For the CDR3, the DNA is TGCGCCAGCAGCCGTGGGGCGGTCCTAGACTCCTACGAGCAGTACTTC. Variable domain in full (rest from reference TRBV5-1 and TRBJ2-7): KAGVTQTPRYLIKTRGQQVTLSCSPISGHRSVSWYQQTPGQGLQFLFEYFSETQRNKGNFPGRFSGRQFSNSRSEMNVSTLELGDSALYLCASSRGAVLDSYEQYFGPGTRLTVT.

V is TRBV6-2 or TRBV6-3 and J is TRBJ2-7; maybe TRBD2 (6 bases). The germline V gene encodes CDR1 MNHEY and CDR2 SVGEGT. V lost 0 bases, J lost 4 bases, and 16 bases lay in between. CDR3 length: 16 residues. The CDR3 coding sequence is TGTGCCAGCAGTTACTCTTGGCCAGGGACTGGGTACGAGCAGTACTTC. This translates into CASSYSWPGTGYEQYF.

V usage is TRBV2 and J usage is TRBJ1-4, with 10 bases identical to TRBD1. The V and J ends lost 4 bases and 2 bases, in that order; junction bases with no gene match: 1. The V gene's germline CDR1 is SNHLY and CDR2 FYNNEI. The CDR3 consists of 15 residues. For the CDR3, the DNA is TGTGCCAGCAGTGGACAGGGGGCGACTAATGAAAAACTGTTTTTT. Translation gives CASSGQGATNEKLFF.

V gene TRBV19 combines with J gene TRBJ1-5; the D is unclear. Trimming pared 1 base from V and 11 bases from J, leaving 9 bases between. Germline assignment: CDR1 LNHDA and CDR2 SQIVND (reference sequence). CDR3 length: 12 amino acids. The CDR3 DNA sequence: TGTGCCAGTAGTATAGGGCTAGGAGCCCAGCATTTT. This gives the protein CASSIGLGAQHF. The whole variable domain, remainder taken from reference TRBV19 and TRBJ1-5, is DGGITQSPKYLFRKEGQNVTLSCEQNLNHDAMYWYRQDPGQGLRLIYYSQIVNDFQKGDIAEGYSVSREKKESFPLTVTSAQKNPTAFYLCASSIGLGAQHFGDGTRLSIL.

This chain joins TRBV3-1 (or the pseudogene TRBV3-2) and TRBJ1-2; TRBD1 might be the D (6 bases). Looked up from germline, CDR1 is LGHDT and CDR2 is YNNKEL (reference sequence). Trimming left V 3 bases short and J 4 bases short, with 9 bases between. The CDR3 sequence is 13 residues long. CDR3 in amino acids: CASSHDRFYGYTF. The DNA for the CDR3 is TGTGCCAGCAGCCACGACAGGTTCTATGGCTACACCTTC.

This clone was seen many times. The rearrangement joins TRBV7-8 to TRBJ1-5; tentatively, D is TRBD1 (6 bases). The V and J ends lost 0 bases and 3 bases respectively, with 18 bases between them. The CDR3 contains 18 residues. Germline V lookup: CDR1 SGHVS, CDR2 FQNEAQ. CDR3: CASSLAGEGGRPNQPQHF. CDR3 coding DNA: TGTGCCAGCAGCTTAGCGGGGGAAGGGGGACGACCCAATCAGCCCCAGCATTTT.

This chain links TRBV19 with TRBJ1-1, with D possibly being TRBD1 (5 bases). The CDR3 is 12 amino acids. Trimming shortened V by 4 bases and J by 9 bases, and 12 bases separated the two germline ends. Germline-derived CDR1 and CDR2 are LNHDA and SQIVND (reference sequence). CDR3: CASSSLGGKAFF. As DNA, the CDR3 is TGTGCCAGTAGTAGCCTCGGGGGAAAAGCTTTCTTT.

V usage is TRBV19 and J usage is TRBJ1-1; 8 bases are a match to TRBD1. Germline values: CDR1 LNHDA, CDR2 SQIVND (reference sequence). The CDR3 length is 15 residues. V was clipped by 5 bases and J by 5 bases; unmatched bases: 10. This CDR3 reads CASSDQWTGRTEAFF. As DNA, the CDR3 is TGTGCCAGTAGTGACCAATGGACAGGGAGAACTGAAGCTTTCTTT. Based on the CDR3 plus reference TRBV19 and TRBJ1-1, the full variable domain is DGGITQSPKYLFRKEGQNVTLSCEQNLNHDAMYWYRQDPGQGLRLIYYSQIVNDFQKGDIAEGYSVSREKKESFPLTVTSAQKNPTAFYLCASSDQWTGRTEAFFGQGTRLTVV.

The gene calls are TRBV6-2 or TRBV6-3 and TRBJ2-2; possibly TRBD2 for D (6 bases). There are 18 residues in the CDR3. From germline, CDR1 is MNHEY and CDR2 SVGEGT. Trimming stripped 0 bases from V and 4 bases from J, with 18 bases between. The CDR3 spells CASSYSVGLATATGELFF. The DNA of the CDR3 is TGTGCCAGCAGTTACTCTGTTGGTCTAGCGACGGCCACCGGGGAGCTGTTTTTT.

The chain links TRBV6-2 or TRBV6-3 to TRBJ2-7; possible D gene TRBD1, 6 bases. CDR3 length: 15 amino acids. V shed 1 base and J shed 4 bases, with 14 bases lying between them. The V gene's germline CDR1 is MNHEY and CDR2 SVGEGT. Written as DNA, the CDR3 is TGTGCCAGCAGTTACTATCCAGGGGCCGGGTACGAGCAGTACTTC. This encodes CASSYYPGAGYEQYF.

This clone was observed once. The chain carries TRBV3-1 (or the pseudogene TRBV3-2) and TRBJ1-1; D ambiguous. Deletions cut 4 bases from V and 2 bases from J, with 8 bases between. The CDR3 covers 13 residues. Looked up from germline, CDR1 is LGHDT and CDR2 is YNNKEL (reference sequence). DNA for the CDR3: TGTGCCAGCAGCCGAATAGAAAACACTGAAGCTTTCTTT. Translating it yields CASSRIENTEAFF.